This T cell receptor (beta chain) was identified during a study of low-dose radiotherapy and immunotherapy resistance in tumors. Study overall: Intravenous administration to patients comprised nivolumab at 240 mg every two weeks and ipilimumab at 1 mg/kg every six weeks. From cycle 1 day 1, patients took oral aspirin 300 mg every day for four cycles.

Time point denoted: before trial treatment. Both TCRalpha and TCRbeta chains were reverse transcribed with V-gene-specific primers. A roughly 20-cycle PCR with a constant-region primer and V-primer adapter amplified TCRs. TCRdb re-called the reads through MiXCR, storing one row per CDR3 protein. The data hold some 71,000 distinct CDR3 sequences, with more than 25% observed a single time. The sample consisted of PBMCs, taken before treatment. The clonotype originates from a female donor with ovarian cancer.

The CDR3 region is CASSEDWGPIMGFQNEQFF. CDR3 nucleotide sequence: TGTGCCAGCAGTGAAGATTGGGGCCCTATAATGGGCTTTCAGAATGAGCAGTTCTTC. The chain recombines TRBV6-5 with TRBJ2-1; D might be TRBD1 (5 bases). Between the trimmed V and J ends, which lost 5 bases and 7 bases, there was a span of 30 bases. Germline lookup yields CDR1 MNHEY and CDR2 SVGAGI. This CDR3 spans 19 amino acids.